These 17 T cell receptor beta chains were sequenced from one sample in a study of shared clonotypes between healthy human individuals. CD45RO-negative, CCR7-selected cells formed the naive CD8 fraction, which excluded terminally differentiated effector memory CD45RA+ cells. The data were produced by immunoSEQ multiplex PCR, yet TCRdb's version contains in-frame clones alone and is incomplete. The table shows roughly 1,800,000 clones, with roughly 95% occurring only once. Input material: naive CD8+ T cells sorted from blood. The receptors stem from a man between 18 and 35 years old in good health.

The V call is TRBV10-3, the J call TRBJ2-1; the match to TRBD2 covers 7 bases. Looked up from germline, CDR1 is ENHRY and CDR2 is SYGVKD. V was pared by 8 bases and J by 2 bases, with 9 bases of the junction left unmatched. The CDR3 spans 15 residues. CDR3 in amino acids: CAIGNRTSPYNEQFF. The CDR3 DNA is TGTGCCATCGGCAACCGGACTAGTCCCTACAATGAGCAGTTCTTC.

The chain has TRBV27 and TRBJ2-7; TRBD2 matches 9 bases. V shed 0 bases and J 2 bases; nucleotides not matched to a gene: 5. CDR1 is MNHEY, CDR2 SMNVEV, per germline (reference sequence). CDR3 length: 16 amino acids. CDR3 protein: CASSLSLAGRPYEQYF. As DNA, the CDR3 is TGTGCCAGCAGTTTATCACTAGCGGGTCGGCCCTACGAGCAGTACTTC.

The rearrangement uses TRBV7-9 and TRBJ2-1; the D is unclear. Trimming pared 3 bases from V and 5 bases from J, leaving 8 bases between. The CDR3 spans 13 residues. Germline-derived CDR1 and CDR2 are SEHNR and FQNEAQ (reference sequence). The CDR3 spells CASSFSRDNEQFF. In DNA, the CDR3 is TGTGCCAGCAGCTTCTCCAGAGACAATGAGCAGTTCTTC.

The chain couples TRBV9 to TRBJ2-5; either TRBD1 or TRBD2 may fit D (5 bases each). Germline CDR1 and CDR2: SGDLS and YYNGEE. CDR3 size: 14 residues. The V end was cut by 6 bases, the J end by 4 bases, with 16 bases between. CDR3 residues: CASTLDSGGETQYF. CDR3 nucleotide sequence: TGTGCCAGCACATTAGACAGCGGCGGAGAGACCCAGTACTTC.

This rearrangement joins TRBV7-2 to TRBJ2-5, with D maybe TRBD1 (5 bases). Germline loops: CDR1 SGHTA, CDR2 FQGNSA. V was shortened by 3 bases and J by 2 bases, with 16 bases between the two germline ends. The CDR3 spans 16 residues. In nucleotides, the CDR3 is TGTGCCAGCAGCTTTGTAGGGGAAGGGATACAAGAGACCCAGTACTTC. Translation gives CASSFVGEGIQETQYF. The variable domain in full, completed from reference TRBV7-2 and TRBJ2-5, reads GAGVSQSPSNKVTEKGKDVELRCDPISGHTALYWYRQSLGQGLEFLIYFQGNSAPDKSGLPSDRFSAERTGGSVSTLTIQRTQQEDSAVYLCASSFVGEGIQETQYFGPGTRLLVL.

The rearrangement links TRBV7-9 to TRBJ2-1; 11 bases map to TRBD1. Trimming removed 1 base from V and 10 bases from J; junction bases left unmatched: 12. CDR3 length equals 17 residues. Germline CDR1 reads SEHNR; CDR2 reads FQNEAQ (reference sequence). The CDR3 loop reads CASSLGSVGQGVVEQFF. The CDR3 DNA reads TGTGCCAGCAGCTTAGGTTCGGTGGGACAGGGGGTTGTGGAGCAGTTCTTC.

The J gene is TRBJ1-1, the V gene TRBV6-6; perhaps TRBD1 as D (5 bases). The CDR3 length is 13 residues. Trimming removed 5 bases from V and 1 base from J, with 8 bases in between. Germline CDR1 and CDR2: MNHNY and SVGAGI (reference sequence). The CDR3 DNA follows: TGTGCCAGCAGTCCAGGGAGGAACACTGAAGCTTTCTTT. Amino acids: CASSPGRNTEAFF.

The rearrangement joins TRBV25-1 to TRBJ1-1, with TRBD1 identical over 7 bases. Germline V CDR1 and CDR2: MGHDK, SYGVNS. This CDR3 spans 15 amino acids. Trimming removed 10 bases from V and 5 bases from J; junction bases left unmatched: 16. The CDR3 sequence is CATLGTEDWGTEAFF. For the CDR3, the DNA is TGTGCCACCCTAGGGACAGAGGATTGGGGGACTGAAGCTTTCTTT.

The chain carries TRBV5-6 and TRBJ2-7; 8 bases line up with TRBD1. Germline V CDR1 and CDR2: SGHDT, YYEEEE. The CDR3 length is 14 residues. With V trimmed by 5 bases and J by 1 base, 5 bases remained unmatched. The CDR3 loop reads CASRTDRGSYEQYF. CDR3 DNA sequence: TGTGCCAGCAGAACCGACAGGGGATCCTACGAGCAGTACTTC.

The rearrangement joins TRBV6-5 to TRBJ2-4; perhaps TRBD1 as D (6 bases). The germline V gene encodes CDR1 MNHEY and CDR2 SVGAGI. V lost 4 bases, J lost 1 base, and 11 bases lay in between. The CDR3 loop spans 15 amino acids. DNA for the CDR3: TGTGCCAGCAGTTGGACAGACGGGGCCAAAAACATTCAGTACTTC. Translating it yields CASSWTDGAKNIQYF.

The chain employs TRBV19 and TRBJ1-3; D perhaps matches TRBD1 (5 bases). From germline, CDR1 is LNHDA and CDR2 SQIVND (reference sequence). The CDR3 is made up of 16 amino acids. V shed 0 bases and J shed 0 bases, with 9 bases lying between them. CDR3 bases: TGTGCCAGTAGTATAGACAGGGAATCCTCTGGAAACACCATATATTTT. Translated: CASSIDRESSGNTIYF. The variable domain in full, with the rest retrieved from reference TRBV19 and TRBJ1-3, is DGGITQSPKYLFRKEGQNVTLSCEQNLNHDAMYWYRQDPGQGLRLIYYSQIVNDFQKGDIAEGYSVSREKKESFPLTVTSAQKNPTAFYLCASSIDRESSGNTIYFGEGSWLTVV.

Concerning this clone: The same CDR3 is also encoded by other DNA sequences in this sample. V gene TRBV4-1 combines with J gene TRBJ2-7, with 8 bases fitting TRBD1. Trimming cost V 6 bases and J 0 bases; bases outside gene matches: 7. Germline V gives CDR1 MGHRA, CDR2 YSYEKL. This CDR3 is built from 15 residues. The DNA of the CDR3 is TGCGCCAGCAGTCATCGACAGGGGAGCTCCTACGAGCAGTACTTC. Its protein product is CASSHRQGSSYEQYF.

The chain joins TRBV6-1 to TRBJ1-6; possibly TRBD1 for D (6 bases). The germline gives CDR1 MNHNS, CDR2 SASEGT. V was pared by 2 bases and J by 0 bases, with 11 bases between. The CDR3 consists of 17 residues. The CDR3 is CASSETGPSSYNSPLHF. The CDR3 bases are TGTGCCAGCAGTGAAACAGGGCCGAGCTCCTATAATTCACCCCTCCACTTT.

This chain connects TRBV19 to TRBJ2-7; 8 bases match TRBD2. The V gene's germline CDR1 is LNHDA and CDR2 SQIVND (reference sequence). V gave up 6 bases and J gave up 0 bases; unmatched junction bases: 4. This CDR3 region has 14 residues. The CDR3 is CASRAGDISYEQYF. The CDR3 DNA is TGTGCCAGTAGAGCGGGGGACATCTCCTACGAGCAGTACTTC.

V and J are TRBV6-6 and TRBJ2-7; 8 bases line up with TRBD1. V trimming: 0 bases; J trimming: 1 base; junction bases outside the gene matches: 5. Germline values: CDR1 MNHNY, CDR2 SVGAGI (reference sequence). The CDR3 is 16 amino acids. This CDR3 is CASSYSPDRVSYEQYF. The DNA of the CDR3 is TGTGCCAGCAGTTACTCTCCGGACAGGGTTTCCTACGAGCAGTACTTC.

The V and J genes are TRBV7-9 and TRBJ2-7, with a weak D call TRBD1 (6 bases). V was shortened by 2 bases and J by 0 bases, with 20 bases between the two germline ends. The CDR3 has 18 amino acids. Germline CDR1 reads SEHNR; CDR2 reads FQNEAQ (reference sequence). CDR3 DNA: TGTGCCAGCAGCTTAACGAGCTCCGGAACAGGGAGCTCCTACGAGCAGTACTTC. This sequence encodes CASSLTSSGTGSSYEQYF. Looking up the rest from reference TRBV7-9 and TRBJ2-7 gives the full variable domain: DTGVSQNPRHKITKRGQNVTFRCDPISEHNRLYWYRQTLGQGPEFLTYFQNEAQLEKSRLLSDRFSAERPKGSFSTLEIQRTEQGDSAMYLCASSLTSSGTGSSYEQYFGPGTRLTVT.

The chain links TRBV14 to TRBJ1-2; 9 bases match TRBD1. The CDR3 covers 15 residues. The germline CDR1 and CDR2 sequences are SGHDN and FVKESK. V trimming: 3 bases; J trimming: 6 bases; junction bases outside the gene matches: 8. The CDR3 loop is CASSHYGTGTNGYTF. The CDR3 DNA reads TGTGCCAGCAGCCACTACGGGACAGGGACAAATGGCTACACCTTC. Full variable domain (rest looked up from reference TRBV14 and TRBJ1-2): EAGVTQFPSHSVIEKGQTVTLRCDPISGHDNLYWYRRVMGKEIKFLLHFVKESKQDESGMPNNRFLAERTGGTYSTLKVQPAELEDSGVYFCASSHYGTGTNGYTFGSGTRLTVV.